Below, one T cell receptor (beta chain) is given with its context. Its cognate antigen is unknown. Compared with germline, one end of the junction differs, possibly owing to a read error. This CDR3 spans 14 amino acids. Germline assignment: CDR1 SGHRS and CDR2 YFSETQ. The entry originates in a study of cytomegalovirus exposure and HLA in healthy donors. Study-level results: Researchers reported in a later analysis that a missense DCLRE1C variant was tied to TCR beta V- and J-gene trimming.

The PCR made use of 60 Vbeta and 13 Jbeta primers. The data were produced by immunoSEQ multiplex PCR, yet TCRdb's version contains in-frame clones alone and is incomplete. Here the sample table reports roughly 200,000 clones. This TCR was sampled from a girl aged 2 to 9 in good health and CMV-seropositive. V and J are TRBV5-1 and TRBJ2-5, with D perhaps matching TRBD1 (6 bases). Sequencing used PBMCs. The CDR3 nucleotides are TGCGCCAGCAGATTGGACAGATACCAAGAGACCCAGTACTTC. Its translation is CASRLDRYQETQYF.